This entry concerns a single TCR beta chain. Antigen specificity is unknown. Germline V gene data show CDR1 as WSHSY and CDR2 as SAAADI. V shed 3 bases and J shed 4 bases, with 12 bases lying between them. The CDR3 length is 14 residues. This entry is derived from a study of T cell repertoires in cytomegalovirus infection. The overall study: Selected CMV epitopes included recently identified HLA-C-restricted ones as well as well-studied HLA-B-restricted ones. Carrying CMV and the relevant HLA type showed in public TCR beta signatures.

Study-level results: There were HLA-C-restricted CMV-specific TCR beta clonotypes dominating the ex vivo response. Based on cumulative public TCR beta family frequency, carriers of CMV plus the relevant HLA were identified.

Using its own MiXCR run on the reads, TCRdb lists one record per CDR3 protein. The repertoire holds hundreds of thousands of distinct CDR3 sequences, around a third seen once, with 18% in the top ten. This specimen was cultured PBMCs, taken from culture after CMV antigen stimulation. This receptor was taken from a human donor in good health (CMV status not recorded). Some clones in this sample may be carry-over from other donors' samples. V and J are TRBV10-2 and TRBJ1-2, with D possibly TRBD1 on 5 matching bases. CDR3 region: CASSDGGTAYGYTF. The DNA of the CDR3 is TGCGCCAGCAGTGACGGCGGGACGGCCTATGGCTACACCTTC.